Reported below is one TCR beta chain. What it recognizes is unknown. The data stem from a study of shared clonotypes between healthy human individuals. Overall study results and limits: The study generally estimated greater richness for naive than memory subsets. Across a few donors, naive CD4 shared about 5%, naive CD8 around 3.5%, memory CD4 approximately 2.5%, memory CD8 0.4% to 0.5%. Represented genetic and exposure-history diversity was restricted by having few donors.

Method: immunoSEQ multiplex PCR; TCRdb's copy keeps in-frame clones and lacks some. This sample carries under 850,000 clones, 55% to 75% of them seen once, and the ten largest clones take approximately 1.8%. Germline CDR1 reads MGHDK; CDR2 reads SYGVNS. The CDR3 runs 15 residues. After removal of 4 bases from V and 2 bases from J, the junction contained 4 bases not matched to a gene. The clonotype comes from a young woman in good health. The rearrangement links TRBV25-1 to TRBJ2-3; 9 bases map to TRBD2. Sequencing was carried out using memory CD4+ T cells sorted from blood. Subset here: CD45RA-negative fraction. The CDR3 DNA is TGTGCCAGCAGTGTAGCTAGCGGGACCACAGATACGCAGTATTTT. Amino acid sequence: CASSVASGTTDTQYF.